This TCR beta chain was identified during a study of early T cells in non-severe SARS-CoV-2 infection. This clonotype is medium-sized by share. Tagging with unique molecular identifiers was applied to individual cDNA molecules. TCRdb reprocessed the 5' RACE reads via MiXCR and lists one record per CDR3 protein. The sample lists tens of thousands of distinct CDR3 sequences; 5.7% were seen once. CDR1 and CDR2 from the germline V gene are SNHLY and FYNNEI. V lost 6 bases to trimming and J lost 0 bases, with 3 bases between them. The CDR3 loop spans 12 amino acids. Sample: whole blood, taken at baseline. The rearrangement uses TRBV2 and TRBJ2-4; D call uncertain. The receptor's source is an adult who was a healthcare worker with PCR-confirmed SARS-CoV-2 infection or an uninfected control (not recorded which). The CDR3 is CASSLAKNIQYF. The CDR3 DNA reads as TGTGCCAGCAGCCTAGCCAAAAACATTCAGTACTTC.